This TCR beta chain stems from a study of persistence of HIV-infected CD4 T cells. Study conclusions and caveats: Compared with CD3/CD28-stimulated cells, CMV- and Gag-responding cells showed lower TCRbeta richness.

Stimulation used approximately 9.5 ug/mL lysate from CMV-infected fibroblasts. Sorted nonresponding memory CD4+ T cells were CD40L-negative, CD69-negative, CD45RO-high. The immunoSEQ assay was version 4, run in survey mode. Generated by immunoSEQ multiplex PCR, the TCRdb table keeps only in-frame clones and is missing some. Here the sample spans about 33,000 clones, roughly 80% being singletons. Between the trimmed V and J ends, which lost 1 base and 7 bases, there was a span of 2 bases. Germline CDR1 and CDR2: LGHDT and YNNKEL (reference sequence). The CDR3 is made up of 12 amino acids. Remarks on this clone: Its matching antigen is unknown.

The J gene is TRBJ1-6, the V gene TRBV3-1 (or the pseudogene TRBV3-2); D is undetermined. Sequenced here: CD4+ T cells sorted from PBMCs after roughly 20-hour stimulation, sampled from a patient who received antiretroviral therapy. The sequence was collected from an adult woman with HIV who was CMV-seropositive. The CDR3 DNA reads TGTGCCAGCAGCCAAGTGAATTCACCCCTCCACTTT. Residues: CASSQVNSPLHF.